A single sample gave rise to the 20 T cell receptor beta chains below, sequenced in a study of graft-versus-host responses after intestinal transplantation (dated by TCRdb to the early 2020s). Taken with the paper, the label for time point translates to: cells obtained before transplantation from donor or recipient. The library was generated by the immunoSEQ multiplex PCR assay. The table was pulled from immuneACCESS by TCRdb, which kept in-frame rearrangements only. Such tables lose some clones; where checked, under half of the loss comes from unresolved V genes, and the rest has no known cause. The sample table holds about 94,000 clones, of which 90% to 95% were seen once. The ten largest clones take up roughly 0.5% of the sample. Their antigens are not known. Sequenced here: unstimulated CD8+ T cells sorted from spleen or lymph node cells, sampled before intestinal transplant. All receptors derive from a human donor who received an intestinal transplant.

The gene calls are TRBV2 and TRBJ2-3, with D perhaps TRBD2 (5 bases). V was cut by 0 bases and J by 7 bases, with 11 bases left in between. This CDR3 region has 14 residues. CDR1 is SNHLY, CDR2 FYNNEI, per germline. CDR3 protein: CASSEAGEGYTQYF. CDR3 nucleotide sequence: TGTGCCAGCAGTGAAGCGGGAGAAGGGTATACGCAGTATTTT. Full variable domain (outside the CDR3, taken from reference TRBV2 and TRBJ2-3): EPEVTQTPSHQVTQMGQEVILRCVPISNHLYFYWYRQILGQKVEFLVSFYNNEISEKSEIFDDQFSVERPDGSNFTLKIRSTKLEDSAMYFCASSEAGEGYTQYFGPGTRLTVL.

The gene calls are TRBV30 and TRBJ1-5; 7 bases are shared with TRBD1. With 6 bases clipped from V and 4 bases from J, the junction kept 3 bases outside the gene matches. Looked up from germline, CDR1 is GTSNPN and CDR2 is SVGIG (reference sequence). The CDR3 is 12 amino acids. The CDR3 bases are TGTGCCTGCGGGACAGTTAATCAGCCCCAGCATTTT. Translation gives CACGTVNQPQHF.

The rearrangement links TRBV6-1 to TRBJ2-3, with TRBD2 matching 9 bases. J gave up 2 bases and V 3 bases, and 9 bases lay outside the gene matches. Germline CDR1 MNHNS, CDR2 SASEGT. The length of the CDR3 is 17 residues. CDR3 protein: CASSELIAGETTDTQYF. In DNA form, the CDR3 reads TGTGCCAGCAGTGAGTTAATAGCGGGAGAGACCACAGATACGCAGTATTTT.

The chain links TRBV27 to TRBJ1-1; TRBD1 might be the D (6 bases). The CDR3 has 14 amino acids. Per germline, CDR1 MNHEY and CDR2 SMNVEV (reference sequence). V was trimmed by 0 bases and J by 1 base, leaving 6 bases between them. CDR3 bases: TGTGCCAGCAGTTTATCGGACAGGAACACTGAAGCTTTCTTT. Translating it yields CASSLSDRNTEAFF.

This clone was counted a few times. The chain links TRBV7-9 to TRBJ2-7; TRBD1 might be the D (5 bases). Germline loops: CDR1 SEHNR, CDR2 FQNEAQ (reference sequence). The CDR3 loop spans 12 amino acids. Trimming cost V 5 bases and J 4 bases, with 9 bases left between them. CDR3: CASSVGQYEQYF. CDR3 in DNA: TGTGCCAGCAGCGTTGGACAATACGAGCAGTACTTC.

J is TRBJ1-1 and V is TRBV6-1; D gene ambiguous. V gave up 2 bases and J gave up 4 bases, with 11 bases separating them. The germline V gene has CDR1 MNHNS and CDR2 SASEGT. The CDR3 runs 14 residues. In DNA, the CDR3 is TGTGCCAGCAGTGAACCCTCGAGAGGCACTGAAGCTTTCTTT. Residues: CASSEPSRGTEAFF.

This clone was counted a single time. The CDR3 protein is CASSPVNTEAFF. DNA for the CDR3: TGTGCCAGCAGTCCTGTAAACACTGAAGCTTTCTTT. The rearrangement uses TRBV6-6 and TRBJ1-1; D remains unclear. Trimming removed 5 bases from V and 2 bases from J, with 6 bases in between. Germline CDR1 and CDR2: MNHNY and SVGAGI (reference sequence). The CDR3 runs to 12 residues.

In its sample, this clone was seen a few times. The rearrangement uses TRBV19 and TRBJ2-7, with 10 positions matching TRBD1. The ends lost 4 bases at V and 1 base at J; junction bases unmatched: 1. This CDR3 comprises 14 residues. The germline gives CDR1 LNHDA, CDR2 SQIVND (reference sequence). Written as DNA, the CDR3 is TGTGCCAGTAGTACGGGACAGGGGTCCTACGAGCAGTACTTC. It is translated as CASSTGQGSYEQYF.

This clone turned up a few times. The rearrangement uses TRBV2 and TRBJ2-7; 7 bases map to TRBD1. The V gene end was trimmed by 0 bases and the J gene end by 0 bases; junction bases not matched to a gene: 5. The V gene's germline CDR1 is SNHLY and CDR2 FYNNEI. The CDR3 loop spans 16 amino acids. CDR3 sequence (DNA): TGTGCCAGCAGTGAAGCGGGACAGCCCGGCTCCTACGAGCAGTACTTC. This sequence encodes CASSEAGQPGSYEQYF.

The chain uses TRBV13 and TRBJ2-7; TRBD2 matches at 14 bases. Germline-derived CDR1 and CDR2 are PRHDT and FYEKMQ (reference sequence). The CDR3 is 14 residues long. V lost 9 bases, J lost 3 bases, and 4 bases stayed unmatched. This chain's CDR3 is CARHGTSGSYEQYF. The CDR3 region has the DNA TGTGCCAGACACGGGACTAGCGGGAGCTACGAGCAGTACTTC.

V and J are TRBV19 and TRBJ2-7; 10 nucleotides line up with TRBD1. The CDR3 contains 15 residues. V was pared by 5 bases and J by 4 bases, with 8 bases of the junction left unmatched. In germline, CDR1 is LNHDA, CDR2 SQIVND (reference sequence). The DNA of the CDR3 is TGTGCCAGTAGTCCCCGAGGGACAGGGGCGTACGAGCAGTACTTC. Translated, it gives CASSPRGTGAYEQYF.

The CDR3 loop reads CASSQDSGTYEQYF. DNA for the CDR3: TGCGCCAGCAGCCAAGACAGTGGCACCTACGAGCAGTACTTC. The genes are TRBV4-3 and TRBJ2-7; no definite D call. With 0 bases removed from V and 2 bases from J, the gap between germline ends came to 8 bases. The CDR3 runs 14 residues. In germline, CDR1 is LGHNA, CDR2 YSLEER.

CDR3 in DNA: TGTGCCATCAGTGATCAGGGAAGCAATCAGCCCCAGCATTTT. Its protein product is CAISDQGSNQPQHF. The gene calls are TRBV10-3 and TRBJ1-5; maybe TRBD1 (5 bases). Germline V gene data show CDR1 as ENHRY and CDR2 as SYGVKD. The V and J ends lost 3 bases and 1 base respectively, with 7 bases between them. The CDR3 extends over 14 amino acids.

As DNA, the CDR3 is TGCGCCAGCAGCTCCCCTGACAGCCCTGATGCTGGATTCTATGGCTACACCTTC. Its translation: CASSSPDSPDAGFYGYTF. The chain combines TRBV5-1 with TRBJ1-2, with a weak D call TRBD1 (5 bases). V lost 3 bases and J lost 4, with 25 bases in between. The CDR3 has 18 residues. Per germline, CDR1 SGHRS and CDR2 YFSETQ.

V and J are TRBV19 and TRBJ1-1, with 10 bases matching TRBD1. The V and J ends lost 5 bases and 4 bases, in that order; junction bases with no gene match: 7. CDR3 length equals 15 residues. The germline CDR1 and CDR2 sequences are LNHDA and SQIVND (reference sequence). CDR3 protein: CASSYQRTGGTEAFF. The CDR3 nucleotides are TGTGCCAGTAGTTACCAAAGGACAGGGGGCACTGAAGCTTTCTTT.

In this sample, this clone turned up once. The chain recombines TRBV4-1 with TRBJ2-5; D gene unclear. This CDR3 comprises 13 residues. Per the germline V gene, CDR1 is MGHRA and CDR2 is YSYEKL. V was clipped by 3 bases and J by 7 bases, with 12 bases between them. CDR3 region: CASSQAPGATQYF. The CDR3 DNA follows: TGCGCCAGCAGCCAGGCTCCAGGCGCGACCCAGTACTTC.

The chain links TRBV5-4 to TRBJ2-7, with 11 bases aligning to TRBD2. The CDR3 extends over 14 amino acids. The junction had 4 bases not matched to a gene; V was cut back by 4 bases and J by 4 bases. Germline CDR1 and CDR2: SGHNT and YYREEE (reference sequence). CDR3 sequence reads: CASSATSGRYEQYF. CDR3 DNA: TGTGCCAGCAGCGCAACTAGCGGGAGATACGAGCAGTACTTC. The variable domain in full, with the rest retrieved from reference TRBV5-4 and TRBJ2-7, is ETGVTQSPTHLIKTRGQQVTLRCSSQSGHNTVSWYQQALGQGPQFIFQYYREEENGRGNFPPRFSGLQFPNYSSELNVNALELDDSALYLCASSATSGRYEQYFGPGTRLTVT.

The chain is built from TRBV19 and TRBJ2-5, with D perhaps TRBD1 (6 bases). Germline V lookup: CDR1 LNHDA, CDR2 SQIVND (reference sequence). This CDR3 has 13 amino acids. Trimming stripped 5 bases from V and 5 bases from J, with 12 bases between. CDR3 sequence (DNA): TGTGCCAGTAGTCCTAGCCAGGGGGAGACCCAGTACTTC. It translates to CASSPSQGETQYF.

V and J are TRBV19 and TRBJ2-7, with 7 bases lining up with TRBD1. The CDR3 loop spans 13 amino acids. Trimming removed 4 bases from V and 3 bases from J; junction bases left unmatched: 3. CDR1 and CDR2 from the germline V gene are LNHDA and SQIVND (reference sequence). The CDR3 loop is CASSTGGIYEQYF. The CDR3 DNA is TGTGCCAGTAGTACAGGGGGAATCTACGAGCAGTACTTC. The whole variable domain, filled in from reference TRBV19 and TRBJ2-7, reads DGGITQSPKYLFRKEGQNVTLSCEQNLNHDAMYWYRQDPGQGLRLIYYSQIVNDFQKGDIAEGYSVSREKKESFPLTVTSAQKNPTAFYLCASSTGGIYEQYFGPGTRLTVT.

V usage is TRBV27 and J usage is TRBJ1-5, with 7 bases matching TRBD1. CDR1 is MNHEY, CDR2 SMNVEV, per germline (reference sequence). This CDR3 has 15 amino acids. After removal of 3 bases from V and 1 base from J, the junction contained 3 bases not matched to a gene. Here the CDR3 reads CASSFGQESNQPQHF. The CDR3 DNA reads TGTGCCAGCAGTTTCGGACAGGAGAGCAATCAGCCCCAGCATTTT.